The 13 T cell receptor beta chains listed next were all sequenced from one sample in a study of CD8 T cells in ankylosing spondylitis. TCRdb reprocessed the 5' RACE reads via MiXCR and lists one record per CDR3 protein. There are 200,000 to 300,000 distinct CDR3 sequences in the sample; more than 20% occur only once, and 0.6% to 0.75% lies in the top ten. The sequenced sample was blood, either unsorted or a sorted T cell fraction (not recorded which). The receptors stem from a male donor with ankylosing spondylitis or in good health (not recorded which).

The rearrangement uses TRBV15 and TRBJ1-6; D possibly corresponds to TRBD1 (5 bases). Trimming took 8 bases from V and 9 from J, leaving 14 bases between them. This CDR3 is 13 amino acids long. CDR1 and CDR2 from the germline V gene are LNHNV and YYDKDF (reference sequence). For the CDR3, the DNA is TGTGCCACCTCGGGGGGTGCGGCTTCACCCCTCCACTTT. Its translation: CATSGGAASPLHF.

The V and J genes are TRBV24-1 and TRBJ2-2; 9 positions agree with TRBD1. V trimming: 5 bases; J trimming: 2 bases; junction bases outside the gene matches: 8. The CDR3 extends over 17 amino acids. The germline CDR1 and CDR2 sequences are KGHDR and SFDVKD. The CDR3 sequence: CATSGSPGQGNTGELFF. In nucleotides, the CDR3 is TGTGCCACCAGTGGGTCACCGGGACAGGGTAACACCGGGGAGCTGTTTTTT.

This chain uses TRBV9 with TRBJ2-5; TRBD1 might be the D (5 bases). V shed 0 bases and J shed 4 bases, with 19 bases lying between them. This CDR3 has 17 amino acids. Germline values: CDR1 SGDLS, CDR2 YYNGEE. The CDR3 loop is CASSVGGAGRWGETQYF. In DNA form, the CDR3 reads TGTGCCAGCAGCGTAGGGGGCGCAGGTCGCTGGGGAGAGACCCAGTACTTC.

The chain has TRBV10-3 and TRBJ2-3, with D possibly matching TRBD2 (5 bases). The CDR3 contains 16 residues. Per germline, CDR1 ENHRY and CDR2 SYGVKD. The germline V and J ends were trimmed by 2 bases and 0 bases, with 12 bases remaining between them. The CDR3 loop reads CAISESLGESTDTQYF. In DNA form, the CDR3 reads TGTGCCATCAGTGAGAGTCTCGGGGAAAGCACAGATACGCAGTATTTT.

The chain has TRBV7-2 and TRBJ2-4; 8 nucleotides agree with TRBD2. This CDR3 is 17 amino acids long. V dropped 1 base and J dropped 1; count of bases not matched to a gene: 6. CDR1 and CDR2 from the germline V gene are SGHTA and FQGNSA. The CDR3 DNA reads TGTGCCAGCAGCTTAGGCGGGGGGCGGGCGGCCAAAAACATTCAGTACTTC. Encoded protein: CASSLGGGRAAKNIQYF.

Ten or more counts support this clonotype. V gene TRBV15 combines with J gene TRBJ1-5, with D hard to call. CDR1 and CDR2 from the germline V gene are LNHNV and YYDKDF (reference sequence). The CDR3 totals 14 residues. The ends were cut back, 0 bases at V and 0 bases at J, with 3 bases in the middle. This CDR3 is CATSRDHSNQPQHF. Here the CDR3 DNA reads TGTGCCACCAGCAGAGATCATAGCAATCAGCCCCAGCATTTT.

This clonotype was seen at least ten times. V and J are TRBV12-3 or TRBV12-4 and TRBJ2-4; 7 bases agree with TRBD1. This CDR3 comprises 12 residues. J gave up 9 bases and V 6 bases, and 5 bases lay outside the gene matches. In DNA form, the CDR3 reads TGTGCCAGCAGCTTACAGGGGATCATTCAGTACTTC. It codes for CASSLQGIIQYF.

The gene calls are TRBV20-1 and TRBJ2-1; 8 nucleotides match TRBD1. J lost 3 bases, V lost 3 bases, and 10 bases had no gene match. The CDR3 consists of 16 residues. Germline V gene sequence: CDR1 DFQATT, CDR2 SNEGSKA (reference sequence). In DNA form, the CDR3 reads TGCAGTGCTAGGGTCCGGACAGGGTTTAACTACAATGAGCAGTTCTTC. This codes for CSARVRTGFNYNEQFF.

This clonotype has ten or more counts. The CDR3 DNA reads as TGCAGTGCTAGTACCAGCGCGGTCGGGACCCAGTACTTC. Its translation is CSASTSAVGTQYF. The chain employs TRBV20-1 and TRBJ2-5; D is unresolved. This CDR3 has 13 amino acids. Germline V gene sequence: CDR1 DFQATT, CDR2 SNEGSKA (reference sequence). V lost 3 bases, J lost 7 bases, and 15 bases lay in between.

V and J are TRBV7-8 and TRBJ2-7, with D tentatively TRBD2 (6 bases). CDR3 length: 14 amino acids. The V gene's germline CDR1 is SGHVS and CDR2 FQNEAQ. V was pared by 0 bases and J by 4 bases, with 10 bases between. The CDR3: CASSLATAGYEQYF. CDR3 DNA: TGTGCCAGCAGCTTAGCGACCGCGGGGTACGAGCAGTACTTC.

This rearrangement joins TRBV3-1 to TRBJ1-2, with D possibly TRBD1 on 5 matching bases. The CDR3 contains 15 residues. V was cut by 2 bases and J by 7 bases, with 17 bases left in between. CDR1 and CDR2 (germline): LGHDT, YNNKEL (reference sequence). The CDR3 protein is CASSQPGTDYFGYTF. CDR3 coding DNA: TGTGCCAGCAGCCAACCCGGGACCGACTACTTTGGCTACACCTTC.

The rearrangement links TRBV7-2 to TRBJ1-6; 7 bases align to TRBD1. This CDR3 spans 13 amino acids. V lost 3 bases and J lost 10; bases outside the gene matches: 3. Germline V gene data show CDR1 as SGHTA and CDR2 as FQGNSA. The CDR3, as DNA: TGTGCCAGCAGCTTCCAGGGGGAGTCACCCCTCCACTTT. Its protein is CASSFQGESPLHF.

The genes are TRBV4-1 and TRBJ1-2; 7 nucleotides line up with TRBD1. CDR1 MGHRA and CDR2 YSYEKL come from the germline V gene. Unmatched junction bases numbered 3, after V lost 4 bases and J lost 1 base. This CDR3 region has 14 residues. CDR3 sequence: CASSLDRFNYGYTF. The CDR3 DNA reads as TGCGCCAGCAGCCTGGACAGGTTTAACTATGGCTACACCTTC.